This T cell receptor beta chain emerged from a study of cytomegalovirus exposure and HLA in healthy donors. Remarks on this clone: Its matching antigen is unknown.

Assay: immunoSEQ multiplex PCR; the TCRdb copy retains only in-frame clones and omits some. The table has 200,000 or so clones, 75% to 95% seen once; the top ten hold 0.8% to 1.2%. Overall study findings and caveats: In a later analysis, first-cohort TCR clusters were found to tend to co-occur in the 130 or so validation repertoires. Among TCR beta chains, those listed as cytomegalovirus-associated numbered roughly 150.

This sequence originates from a woman between 18 and 29 years old in good health and CMV-seronegative. Material: PBMCs.

The CDR3 region is CAISEPGDTQYF. In nucleotides, the CDR3 is TGTGCCATCAGTGAGCCAGGGGATACGCAGTATTTT. This rearrangement joins TRBV10-3 to TRBJ2-3; D may be TRBD1 (5 bases). Trimming shortened V by 2 bases and J by 6 bases, and 6 bases separated the two germline ends. Germline V gene data show CDR1 as ENHRY and CDR2 as SYGVKD. The CDR3 loop spans 12 amino acids.